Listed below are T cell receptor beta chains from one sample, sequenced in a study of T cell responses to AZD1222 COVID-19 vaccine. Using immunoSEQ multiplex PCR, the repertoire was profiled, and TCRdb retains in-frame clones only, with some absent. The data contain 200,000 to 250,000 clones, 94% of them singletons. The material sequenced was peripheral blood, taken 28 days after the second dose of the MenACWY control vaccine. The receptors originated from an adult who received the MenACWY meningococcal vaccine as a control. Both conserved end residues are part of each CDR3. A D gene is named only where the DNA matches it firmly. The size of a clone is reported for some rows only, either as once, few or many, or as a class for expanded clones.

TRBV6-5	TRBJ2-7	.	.	TGTGCCAGCAGCCCGGGACGCTCGGGACTCTACGAGCAGTACTTC	CASSPGRSGLYEQYF
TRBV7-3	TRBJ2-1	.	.	TGTGCCAGCAGCTTAGCAGGGGAGGTTTTCAATGAGCAGTTCTTC	CASSLAGEVFNEQFF
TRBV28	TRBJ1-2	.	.	TGTGCCACGGGTCCCGGCTACACCTTC	CATGPGYTF
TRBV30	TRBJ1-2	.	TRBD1	TGTGCCTTACCGGGACAGCCACCCCATGGCTACACCTTC	CALPGQPPHGYTF
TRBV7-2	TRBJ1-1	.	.	TGTGCCAGCAGCTCCGACAGGACCGTGAACCCTGAAGCTTTCTTT	CASSSDRTVNPEAFF
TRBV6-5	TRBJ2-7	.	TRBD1	TGTGCCAGCTCCGGGACAGGGGTCTACGAGCAGTACTTC	CASSGTGVYEQYF
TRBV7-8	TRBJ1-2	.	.	TGTGCCAGCGGCGAGCACGGGACACCCTTTGATGGCTACACCTTC	CASGEHGTPFDGYTF
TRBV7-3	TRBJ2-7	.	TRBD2	TGTGCCAGCAGTCCGGGACTAGCGGACGAGCAGTACTTC	CASSPGLADEQYF
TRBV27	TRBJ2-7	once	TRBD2	TGTGCCAGCAGTTCACGTATAGCGGGAGTATCCTACGAGCAGTACTTC	CASSSRIAGVSYEQYF
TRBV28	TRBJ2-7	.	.	TGTGCCAGCAGGATTGGAAGAGGGATGAGCTCCTACGAGCAGTACTTC	CASRIGRGMSSYEQYF
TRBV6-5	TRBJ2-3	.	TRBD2	TGTGCCAGCAGTTACAGCGGGACCTGGGATACGCAGTATTTT	CASSYSGTWDTQYF
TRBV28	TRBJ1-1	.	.	TGTGCCAGCAGTTTGGAGGACAGTGAAGCTTTCTTT	CASSLEDSEAFF
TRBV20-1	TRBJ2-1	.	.	TGCAGTGCTAGATCTAGTGAGCAGTTCTTC	CSARSSEQFF
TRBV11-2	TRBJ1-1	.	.	TGTGCCAGCAGCGGGTTGGGCAGGGGTAACACTGAAGCTTTCTTT	CASSGLGRGNTEAFF
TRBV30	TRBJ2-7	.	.	TGTGCCTGGAGTTCCAGGCACCCCTACGAGCAGTACTTC	CAWSSRHPYEQYF
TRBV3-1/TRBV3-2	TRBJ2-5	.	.	TGTGCCAGCGGAGTAGAGACCCAGTACTTC	CASGVETQYF
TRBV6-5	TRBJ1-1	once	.	TGTGCCAGCACCTTACAGGGGAACACTGAAGCTTTCTTT	CASTLQGNTEAFF
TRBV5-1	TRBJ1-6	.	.	TGCGCCAGCAGCACGGGCAGAGACAGCTCCTATAATTCACCCCTCCACTTT	CASSTGRDSSYNSPLHF
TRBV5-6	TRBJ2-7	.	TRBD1	TGTGCCAGCAGCTCCCCGACAGGGAGCTCCTACGAGCAGTACTTC	CASSSPTGSSYEQYF
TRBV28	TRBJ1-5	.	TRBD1	TGTGCCAGCAGTTCTGGACAGGGTGATCAGCCCCAGCATTTT	CASSSGQGDQPQHF
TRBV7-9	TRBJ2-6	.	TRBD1	TGTGCCAGCAGTTACCACCGGGACAGGGGGGCTGGGGCCAACGTCCTGACTTTC	CASSYHRDRGAGANVLTF
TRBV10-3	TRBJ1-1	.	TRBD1	TGTGCCATCAGTACTAGGTTCGCGGGGACAGGCACTGAAGCTTTCTTT	CAISTRFAGTGTEAFF
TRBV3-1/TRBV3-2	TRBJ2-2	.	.	TGTGCCAGCAGCCAAGTAGGGTGGGACACCGGGGAGCTGTTTTTT	CASSQVGWDTGELFF
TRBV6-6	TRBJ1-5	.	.	TGTGCCAGCAGTCCCGCGGGTTCTCAGCCCCAGCATTTT	CASSPAGSQPQHF
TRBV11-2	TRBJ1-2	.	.	TGTGCCAGCAGCAAGGAACTGAGCTATGGCTACACCTTC	CASSKELSYGYTF
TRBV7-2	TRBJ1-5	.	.	TGTGCCAGCAGCTTAGGAGGAGGGTGGAGCAATCAGCCCCAGCATTTT	CASSLGGGWSNQPQHF
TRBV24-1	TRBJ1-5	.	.	TGTGCCACCAGTGATTTAACGGTGGGTCAGCCCCAGCATTTT	CATSDLTVGQPQHF
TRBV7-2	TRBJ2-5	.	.	TGTGCCAGCAGCGGACCGGGACTCCAAGAGACCCAGTACTTC	CASSGPGLQETQYF
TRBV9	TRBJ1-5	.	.	TGTGCCAGCAGCCCGGGGTCGGGTAGGGATCAGCCCCAGCATTTT	CASSPGSGRDQPQHF
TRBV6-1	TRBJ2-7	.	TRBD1	TGTGCCAGCAGTGAGGGACAGGGGGTCTCCTACGAGCAGTACTTC	CASSEGQGVSYEQYF
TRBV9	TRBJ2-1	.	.	TGTGCCAGCAGCGTCTCTCCGGGACCCAATGAGCAGTTCTTC	CASSVSPGPNEQFF
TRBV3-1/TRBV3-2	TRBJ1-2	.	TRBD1	TGTGCCAGCAGCCCGGACAGGGGTAACTATGGCTACACCTTC	CASSPDRGNYGYTF
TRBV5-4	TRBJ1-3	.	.	TGTGCCAGCACCCGAGACAATTACTCTGGAAACACCATATATTTT	CASTRDNYSGNTIYF